This T cell receptor (beta chain) is drawn from a study of T cells in Graves' hyperthyroidism and ophthalmopathy. In its sample, this clonotype was seen many times. No antigen is known for it. Overall study findings and caveats: The blood repertoire included most of the expanded thyroid clonotypes above 0.001. In simple terms, a model built on 13 V-J features told ophthalmopathy apart from stable hyperthyroidism.

The CDR3 has 15 residues. Per germline, CDR1 SGHTA and CDR2 FQGNSA. TCR beta CDR3 regions were amplified from RNA transcripts. A first-round RT-PCR of the TCR CDR3 used the HTBI primer set. From the multiplex PCR reads, TCRdb called clonotypes with MiXCR, one entry per CDR3 protein. The sample lists under 400,000 distinct CDR3 sequences, about 15% occurring once. Fresh 10 ml peripheral blood yielded PBMCs. Sequencing was performed on blood. V is TRBV7-2 and J is TRBJ2-7, with D perhaps matching TRBD1 or TRBD2 (5 bases each). This receptor was obtained from a woman aged 18 to 35 with Graves' hyperthyroidism that later progressed to Graves' ophthalmopathy. The CDR3 DNA reads TGTGCTACCACCAAGGGACCCGGGTCGCCCTACGAGCAGTACTTC. It translates to CATTKGPGSPYEQYF.